The 11 T cell receptor beta chains given below trace back to one sample, sequenced in a study of cytomegalovirus exposure and HLA in healthy donors. Primers: 60 Vbeta forward and 13 Jbeta reverse. Sequencing used immunoSEQ multiplex PCR; TCRdb keeps in-frame clones, though not all of them. The sample yields 110,000 or so clones, roughly four fifths seen once. The sample taken for sequencing was PBMCs. The source of these receptors is a woman in her forties in good health and CMV-seropositive.

The chain recombines TRBV7-9 with TRBJ2-7; 8 bases match TRBD1. The CDR3 runs 15 residues. With 2 bases clipped from V and 6 bases from J, the junction kept 9 bases outside the gene matches. Germline CDR1 is SEHNR and CDR2 is FQNEAQ (reference sequence). CDR3 sequence reads: CASSLWAGGLGEQYF. DNA of the CDR3: TGTGCCAGCAGCTTATGGGCAGGGGGCTTGGGCGAGCAGTACTTC.

The rearrangement links TRBV6-5 to TRBJ2-5; tentative D call: TRBD2 (5 bases). From germline, CDR1 is MNHEY and CDR2 SVGAGI. The ends were cut back, 4 bases at V and 2 bases at J, with 14 bases in the middle. CDR3 size: 15 residues. The CDR3 sequence: CASSSAGENQETQYF. DNA for the CDR3: TGTGCCAGCAGTTCCGCCGGGGAGAATCAAGAGACCCAGTACTTC.

The chain carries TRBV9 and TRBJ1-2; D is perhaps TRBD1 (6 bases). This CDR3 has 12 residues. The germline CDR1 and CDR2 sequences are SGDLS and YYNGEE. V dropped 5 bases and J dropped 3 bases, with 8 bases sitting between them. The CDR3 DNA reads TGTGCCAGCAGGGGGGCGGACTATGGCTACACCTTC. Translation gives CASRGADYGYTF.

This clone appeared a few times. The chain combines TRBV7-9 with TRBJ1-1; D ambiguous. Germline CDR1 and CDR2: SEHNR and FQNEAQ (reference sequence). The CDR3 contains 14 residues. V was shortened by 5 bases and J by 1 base, with 11 bases between the two germline ends. CDR3 nucleotide sequence: TGTGCCAGCAGCATGGAACAGTCGAACACTGAAGCTTTCTTT. This codes for CASSMEQSNTEAFF.

The V call is TRBV30, the J call TRBJ1-4, with TRBD1 matching over 7 bases. Trimming at V came to 1 base and at J to 7 bases, leaving 6 bases not matched to a gene. CDR3 size: 14 residues. The germline V gene encodes CDR1 GTSNPN and CDR2 SVGIG (reference sequence). CDR3 DNA: TGTGCCTGGAGTGCAGGGGGTTATACTGAAAAACTGTTTTTT. This encodes CAWSAGGYTEKLFF.

This clone was seen just once. This chain links TRBV9 with TRBJ2-7, with D perhaps TRBD2 (5 bases). With 4 bases removed from V and 1 base from J, the gap between germline ends came to 12 bases. CDR3 length: 14 amino acids. Germline lookup yields CDR1 SGDLS and CDR2 YYNGEE. The DNA of the CDR3 is TGTGCCAGCAGCTCAAATAGAGGGTCCTACGAGCAGTACTTC. The encoded protein is CASSSNRGSYEQYF.

The gene calls are TRBV19 and TRBJ2-7; TRBD2 matches 7 bases. Germline V gene sequence: CDR1 LNHDA, CDR2 SQIVND (reference sequence). There are 15 residues in the CDR3. With V trimmed by 1 base and J by 1 base, 4 bases remained unmatched. The CDR3: CASSIVPGGSYEQYF. The CDR3 DNA follows: TGTGCCAGTAGTATAGTCCCGGGAGGTTCCTACGAGCAGTACTTC.

The chain couples TRBV4-3 to TRBJ2-7; possible D gene TRBD1, 6 bases. Looked up from germline, CDR1 is LGHNA and CDR2 is YSLEER. This CDR3 is built from 14 residues. Trimming pared 0 bases from V and 5 bases from J, leaving 11 bases between. CDR3 DNA sequence: TGCGCCAGCAGCCAAGATATACAGGGTGACGAGCAGTACTTC. Its translation: CASSQDIQGDEQYF.

In this sample, this clone turned up once. The CDR3 DNA reads TGTGCCAGCACTCTAGCGGGCAGCCCCGAAGCTTTCTTT. This encodes CASTLAGSPEAFF. The rearrangement links TRBV7-9 to TRBJ1-1; no firm D call. Germline-derived CDR1 and CDR2 are SEHNR and FQNEAQ (reference sequence). The CDR3 extends over 13 amino acids. Trimming took off 7 bases at V and 8 bases at J, with 17 bases between the two ends.

To note about this clone: Germline and junction disagree at one end, which may indicate a read error. The V gene is TRBV5-6, the J gene TRBJ1-2; D might be TRBD1 (6 bases). This CDR3 has 11 residues. Germline-derived CDR1 and CDR2 are SGHDT and YYEEEE. CDR3 in DNA: TGTGCCAGCAGCTTGGGGGGGCCAGGGTCCTTC. Translation gives CASSLGGPGSF.

This rearrangement joins TRBV7-2 to TRBJ2-7; 7 nucleotides line up with TRBD1. The V gene end was trimmed by 3 bases and the J gene end by 6 bases; junction bases not matched to a gene: 11. The CDR3 spans 15 residues. Germline values: CDR1 SGHTA, CDR2 FQGNSA. CDR3 DNA: TGTGCCAGCAGCTTTTTTGGGACAGAAGGCAGCGAGCAGTACTTC. Its translation is CASSFFGTEGSEQYF.